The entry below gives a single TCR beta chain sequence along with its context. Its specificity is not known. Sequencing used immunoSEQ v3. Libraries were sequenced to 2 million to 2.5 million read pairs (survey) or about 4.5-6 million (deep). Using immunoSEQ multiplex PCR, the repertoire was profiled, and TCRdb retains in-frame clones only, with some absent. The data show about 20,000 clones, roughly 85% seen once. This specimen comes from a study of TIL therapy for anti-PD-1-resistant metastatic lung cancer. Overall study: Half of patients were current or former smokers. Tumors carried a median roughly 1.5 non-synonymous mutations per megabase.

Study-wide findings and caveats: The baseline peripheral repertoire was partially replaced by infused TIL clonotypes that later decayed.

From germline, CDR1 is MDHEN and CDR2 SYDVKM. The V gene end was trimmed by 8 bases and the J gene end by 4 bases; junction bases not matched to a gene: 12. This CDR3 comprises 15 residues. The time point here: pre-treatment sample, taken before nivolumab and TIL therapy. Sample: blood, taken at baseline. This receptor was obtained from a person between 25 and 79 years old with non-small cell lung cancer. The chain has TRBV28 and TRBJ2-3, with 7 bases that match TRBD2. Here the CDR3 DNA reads TGTGCCAGCCGAATACCGACTAGCTGGTCAGATACGCAGTATTTT. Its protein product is CASRIPTSWSDTQYF.